This is a list of T cell receptor beta chains from one sample in a study of blood T cell repertoires in COVID-19. Profiled with immunoSEQ multiplex PCR; TCRdb holds only in-frame clones, not every one. The sample lists roughly 70,000 clones; about 88% were seen once. Sequences were obtained from peripheral blood. The receptor set was obtained from a man older than 75 with acute or convalescent COVID-19. Each CDR3 is given without its conserved first and last residue.

TRBV18	TRBJ2-3	ASSPRSGGRTDTQY
TRBV30	TRBJ1-2	AWNQGRGNYGYT
TRBV18	TRBJ2-3	ASSPRMKLMDTQY
TRBV19	TRBJ1-5	ASSTRGASNQPQH
TRBV11-2	TRBJ1-2	ASSAGDRGFVGYT
TRBV28	TRBJ1-6	ASTDQGAGNSPLH
TRBV5-4	TRBJ2-1	ASSFSSGSEF
TRBV10-3	TRBJ1-3	AISFDRAGNTIY
TRBV9	TRBJ2-1	ASSVALASHEQF
TRBV4-2	TRBJ2-1	ASSQAGEGTYNEQF
TRBV7-9	TRBJ1-3	ASSLALSTGGRNTIY
TRBV10-3	TRBJ1-5	AISQGNSNQPQH
TRBV12-3/TRBV12-4	TRBJ1-2	ASRAGVGGYT
TRBV30	TRBJ1-4	AWRTGAATNEKLF
TRBV19	TRBJ1-5	ASTNVQGSNQPQH
TRBV11-1	TRBJ1-1	ASSLESGTEAF
TRBV14	TRBJ1-4	ASSQDTGFGKLF
TRBV7-3	TRBJ2-7	ASSIGQGREQY